This is a list of T cell receptor beta chains from one sample in a study of cytomegalovirus exposure and HLA in healthy donors. The method was immunoSEQ multiplex PCR; TCRdb's version includes in-frame clones alone and lacks a portion of them. The sample lists fewer than 110,000 clones; about 81% were seen once. Sequenced input: PBMCs. These receptors all come from a man aged 30 to 45 in good health and CMV-seropositive. Each CDR3 is given with its conserved first and last residue. The D gene is left open where the match is weak. Rows give clone size only sometimes, using once, few, many, or a class for an expanded clone.

abundance	d_gene	v_gene	j_gene	CDR3aa	CDR3nt
.	.	TRBV7-9	TRBJ2-5	CASGTETQYF	TGTGCCAGCGGCACGGAGACCCAGTACTTC
.	TRBD1	TRBV5-4	TRBJ1-2	CASSFSGQGDGYTF	TGTGCCAGCAGCTTTTCAGGACAGGGGGATGGCTACACCTTC
.	TRBD2	TRBV9	TRBJ2-5	CASSVGSLAGGLETQYF	TGTGCCAGCAGCGTAGGGAGCCTAGCGGGGGGGCTTGAGACCCAGTACTTC
.	TRBD1	TRBV10-3	TRBJ1-6	CAIRDRGAGDSPLHF	TGTGCCATCAGAGACAGGGGCGCGGGTGATTCACCCCTCCACTTT
.	.	TRBV19	TRBJ1-5	CASSDYGGGNQPQHF	TGTGCCAGTAGTGACTATGGAGGAGGCAATCAGCCCCAGCATTTT
few	.	TRBV5-6	TRBJ1-4	CASSLGTGTSHEKLFF	TGTGCCAGCAGCTTGGGGACCGGGACTTCGCATGAAAAACTGTTTTTT
.	.	TRBV11-3	TRBJ2-6	CASSLGGAPIGANGLTF	TGTGCCAGCAGCTTAGGCGGGGCTCCAATCGGGGCCAACGGCCTGACTTTC
.	TRBD2	TRBV5-1	TRBJ2-1	CASSLGRGLAGGDEQFF	TGCGCCAGCAGCTTGGGGAGGGGACTAGCGGGGGGAGATGAGCAGTTCTTC
few	TRBD2	TRBV9	TRBJ2-7	CASSSKKDGGASNEQYF	TGTGCCAGCAGCTCAAAAAAGGACGGGGGGGCATCAAACGAGCAGTACTTC
.	TRBD1	TRBV5-8	TRBJ1-5	CASSFGQGRINQPQHF	TGTGCCAGCAGTTTTGGACAGGGTAGGATCAATCAGCCCCAGCATTTT
.	.	TRBV5-6	TRBJ1-2	CASSLGSRGYTF	TGTGCCAGCAGCTTGGGGTCACGGGGCTACACCTTC
.	.	TRBV19	TRBJ2-6	CASSIGGLTSGANVLTF	TGTGCCAGTAGTATAGGGGGCCTAACCTCTGGGGCCAACGTCCTGACTTTC
.	.	TRBV7-9	TRBJ2-7	CSSSPGAYEQYF	TGTTCCAGCAGCCCGGGGGCCTACGAGCAGTACTTC
.	.	TRBV5-1	TRBJ2-5	CASSYTTRGAGETQYF	TGCGCCAGCAGTTACACAACTCGGGGGGCCGGGGAGACCCAGTACTTC
.	.	TRBV19	TRBJ1-5	CAGGGRYNQPQHF	TGTGCCGGCGGAGGGCGTTACAATCAGCCCCAGCATTTT
.	.	TRBV4-1	TRBJ2-7	CASSQPLAPPRTGEQYF	TGCGCCAGCAGCCAACCGCTAGCGCCACCGCGGACGGGGGAGCAGTACTTC
.	.	TRBV2	TRBJ2-5	CASSETPDRMFQETQYF	TGTGCCAGCAGTGAAACACCGGACAGAATGTTCCAAGAGACCCAGTACTTC
.	.	TRBV5-1	TRBJ2-2	CASSWALGPSNTGELFF	TGCGCCAGCAGCTGGGCCCTGGGGCCCAGCAACACCGGGGAGCTGTTTTTT
.	TRBD1	TRBV5-4	TRBJ1-1	CASSLQGSNTEAFF	TGTGCCAGCAGCTTACAGGGGAGTAACACTGAAGCTTTCTTT
.	.	TRBV11-2	TRBJ2-1	CASSGRGGNEQFF	TGTGCCAGCAGCGGCAGGGGCGGTAATGAGCAGTTCTTC
.	.	TRBV19	TRBJ2-3	CASNGTFYTDTQYF	TGTGCCAGTAATGGGACTTTCTACACAGATACGCAGTATTTT
.	.	TRBV5-6	TRBJ1-5	CASSLGAGRSNQPQHF	TGTGCCAGCAGCTTGGGGGCAGGTAGAAGCAATCAGCCCCAGCATTTT
few	.	TRBV7-6	TRBJ2-3	CASSLFYSSTDTQYF	TGTGCCAGCAGCTTATTCTACTCTAGCACAGATACGCAGTATTTT
.	.	TRBV2	TRBJ1-1	CASSEALQTARGIF	TGTGCCAGCAGTGAAGCGCTTCAGACGGCCCGGGGGATCTTT
.	.	TRBV6-6	TRBJ2-3	CASSYSRADTQYF	TGTGCCAGCAGTTACTCGCGAGCTGATACGCAGTATTTT
.	TRBD1	TRBV11-2	TRBJ1-2	CASSLTGTGGGGYTF	TGTGCCAGCAGCTTAACCGGGACAGGGGGCGGGGGCTACACCTTC
few	.	TRBV6-5	TRBJ2-7	CASSYSPVGRGDEQYF	TGTGCCAGCAGTTACTCCCCTGTAGGCAGGGGTGACGAGCAGTACTTC
.	TRBD2	TRBV6-5	TRBJ2-5	CASRVGGRGETQYF	TGTGCCAGCAGGGTCGGGGGGAGAGGAGAGACCCAGTACTTC
.	.	TRBV29-1	TRBJ1-1	CSVEPTFNTEAFF	TGCAGCGTTGAACCGACTTTCAACACTGAAGCTTTCTTT
few	.	TRBV19	TRBJ2-7	CASSIGTGSHEQYF	TGTGCCAGTAGTATAGGGACTGGGTCACACGAGCAGTACTTC
.	.	TRBV6-1	TRBJ2-7	CASSEIQDEQYF	TGTGCCAGCAGTGAAATACAGGACGAGCAGTACTTC
.	TRBD2	TRBV6-5	TRBJ2-3	CASSYSASGGLDTQYF	TGTGCCAGCAGTTACTCAGCTAGCGGGGGTTTGGATACGCAGTATTTT
.	TRBD2	TRBV2	TRBJ2-7	CASSPLAGKYEQYF	TGTGCCAGCAGTCCACTAGCGGGGAAATACGAGCAGTACTTC
.	TRBD1	TRBV7-9	TRBJ1-3	CASSLDRSGNTIYF	TGTGCCAGCAGTTTGGACAGGTCTGGAAACACCATATATTTT
.	TRBD1	TRBV30	TRBJ1-6	CAWSGGQGNSPLHF	TGTGCCTGGAGCGGGGGACAGGGTAATTCACCCCTCCACTTT
few	.	TRBV5-4	TRBJ1-1	CASSSPDGVAFF	TGTGCCAGCAGCTCCCCTGACGGGGTGGCTTTCTTT
.	TRBD2	TRBV19	TRBJ2-1	CASSIGGEYNEQFF	TGTGCCAGTAGTATCGGGGGGGAGTACAATGAGCAGTTCTTC
.	.	TRBV5-1	TRBJ1-1	CASSFYSSNTEAFF	TGCGCCAGCAGCTTTTACAGCTCGAACACTGAAGCTTTCTTT
once	.	TRBV10-3	TRBJ1-5	CAINPEGRKSRPQHF	TGTGCCATCAATCCAGAGGGGAGGAAGAGTCGGCCCCAGCATTTT
.	TRBD2	TRBV19	TRBJ2-1	CASTGTSGGFEQFF	TGTGCCAGTACGGGAACTAGCGGGGGGTTTGAGCAGTTCTTC
.	.	TRBV10-1	TRBJ1-1	CASTAQVGYTEAFF	TGCGCCAGCACCGCCCAGGTTGGGTACACTGAAGCTTTCTTT
.	.	TRBV20-1	TRBJ1-2	CSASPTRGYTF	TGCAGTGCTAGTCCGACTCGTGGCTACACCTTC
.	.	TRBV30	TRBJ1-2	CAWSSWGPNYGYTF	TGTGCCTGGAGTAGTTGGGGGCCTAACTATGGCTACACCTTC
.	.	TRBV27	TRBJ1-4	CASSLWGLNEKLFF	TGTGCCAGCAGTTTATGGGGACTTAATGAAAAACTGTTTTTT
.	.	TRBV11-2	TRBJ1-2	CASSLPGRRNYGYTF	TGTGCCAGCAGCCTACCGGGTAGAAGGAACTATGGCTACACCTTC
once	TRBD2	TRBV10-2	TRBJ2-7	CASLLRLAGNYEQYF	TGCGCCAGCCTTCTCAGACTAGCGGGGAACTACGAGCAGTACTTC
.	.	TRBV9	TRBJ1-2	CASSSPQNYGYTF	TGTGCCAGCAGCAGTCCCCAGAACTATGGCTACACCTTC